These T cell receptor beta chains were read from a single sample in a study of beta chain features in type 1 diabetes. TCRdb's table, derived via immunoSEQ multiplex PCR, lists solely in-frame clones and lacks some. Of nearly 700,000 clones detected, around an eighth appear once; the ten largest clones hold less than 0.025%. Sequencing was performed on naive CD4+ T cells from blood. The receptors shown here come from a man aged 18 to 29 with type 1 diabetes. Both conserved end residues are part of each CDR3. Fields, in order: CDR3 length, D gene, V gene, clone size, J gene, CDR3 protein, CDR3 DNA. D genes are given only for firm matches. Clone size is stated in some rows and not others, as once, few, many or a class when expanded.

cdr3_length: 15; d_call: .; v_call: TRBV10-3; clone_size: .; j_call: TRBJ2-1; cdr3_aa: CAISEVGVANNEQFF; cdr3_nt: TGTGCCATCAGTGAGGTGGGGGTAGCGAACAATGAGCAGTTCTTC
cdr3_length: 15; d_call: .; v_call: TRBV5-4; clone_size: .; j_call: TRBJ2-3; cdr3_aa: CASKVVESNTDTQYF; cdr3_nt: TGTGCCAGCAAGGTGGTAGAGTCCAACACAGATACGCAGTATTTT
cdr3_length: 11; d_call: .; v_call: TRBV29-1; clone_size: .; j_call: TRBJ1-4; cdr3_aa: CSVVQAEKLFF; cdr3_nt: TGCAGCGTTGTCCAGGCGGAAAAACTGTTTTTT
cdr3_length: 16; d_call: TRBD1; v_call: TRBV6-5; clone_size: .; j_call: TRBJ2-2; cdr3_aa: CASSYSGTVKTGELFF; cdr3_nt: TGTGCCAGCAGTTACTCCGGGACAGTAAAAACCGGGGAGCTGTTTTTT
cdr3_length: 17; d_call: TRBD1; v_call: TRBV28; clone_size: .; j_call: TRBJ1-2; cdr3_aa: CASSRTTEQGRSYGYTF; cdr3_nt: TGTGCCAGCAGTCGTACCACCGAACAGGGGCGCAGCTATGGCTACACCTTC
cdr3_length: 12; d_call: .; v_call: TRBV5-1; clone_size: few; j_call: TRBJ1-2; cdr3_aa: CASSLAGYGYTF; cdr3_nt: TGCGCCAGCAGCCTGGCGGGCTATGGCTACACCTTC
cdr3_length: 13; d_call: .; v_call: TRBV7-9; clone_size: few; j_call: TRBJ1-2; cdr3_aa: CASSIQGGDGYTF; cdr3_nt: TGTGCCAGCAGCATTCAGGGTGGGGATGGCTACACCTTC
cdr3_length: 16; d_call: TRBD1; v_call: TRBV28; clone_size: few; j_call: TRBJ2-3; cdr3_aa: CASSLPTGPGTDTQYF; cdr3_nt: TGTGCCAGCAGTTTACCGACAGGGCCGGGGACAGATACGCAGTATTTT
cdr3_length: 15; d_call: .; v_call: TRBV7-3; clone_size: few; j_call: TRBJ2-6; cdr3_aa: CASSPRYPGANVLTF; cdr3_nt: TGTGCCAGCAGCCCCCGCTATCCTGGGGCCAACGTCCTGACTTTC
cdr3_length: 18; d_call: TRBD2; v_call: TRBV5-4; clone_size: few; j_call: TRBJ2-1; cdr3_aa: CASSLSGGAMSSYNEQFF; cdr3_nt: TGTGCCAGCAGCTTGTCGGGGGGGGCCATGAGCTCCTACAATGAGCAGTTCTTC
cdr3_length: 13; d_call: .; v_call: TRBV5-4; clone_size: .; j_call: TRBJ2-7; cdr3_aa: CASSLAKGNEQYF; cdr3_nt: TGTGCCAGCAGCTTGGCGAAGGGTAACGAGCAGTACTTC
cdr3_length: 15; d_call: .; v_call: TRBV7-2; clone_size: .; j_call: TRBJ1-5; cdr3_aa: CASSPVLLSNQPQHF; cdr3_nt: TGTGCCAGCAGCCCGGTCCTCCTTAGCAATCAGCCCCAGCATTTT
cdr3_length: 15; d_call: TRBD2; v_call: TRBV2; clone_size: few; j_call: TRBJ2-2; cdr3_aa: CASRPSGDPIGELFF; cdr3_nt: TGTGCCAGCAGACCAAGCGGGGACCCCATCGGGGAGCTGTTTTTT
cdr3_length: 13; d_call: .; v_call: TRBV29-1; clone_size: .; j_call: TRBJ2-5; cdr3_aa: CSVDRAGLETQYF; cdr3_nt: TGCAGCGTTGATCGGGCGGGCTTGGAGACCCAGTACTTC
cdr3_length: 16; d_call: TRBD2; v_call: TRBV9; clone_size: few; j_call: TRBJ2-5; cdr3_aa: CASSEGSAGLIETQYF; cdr3_nt: TGTGCCAGCAGCGAGGGCTCAGCGGGGCTTATTGAGACCCAGTACTTC
cdr3_length: 13; d_call: .; v_call: TRBV30; clone_size: few; j_call: TRBJ2-5; cdr3_aa: CAWSGADQETQYF; cdr3_nt: TGTGCCTGGAGTGGAGCGGACCAAGAGACCCAGTACTTC
cdr3_length: 15; d_call: .; v_call: TRBV4-1; clone_size: few; j_call: TRBJ1-1; cdr3_aa: CASSQDYNALTEAFF; cdr3_nt: TGCGCCAGCAGCCAAGATTATAACGCACTAACTGAAGCTTTCTTT
cdr3_length: 16; d_call: .; v_call: TRBV4-1; clone_size: few; j_call: TRBJ2-3; cdr3_aa: CASGPGRGPSTDTQYF; cdr3_nt: TGCGCCAGCGGCCCCGGGCGGGGGCCTAGCACAGATACGCAGTATTTT
cdr3_length: 15; d_call: .; v_call: TRBV6-5; clone_size: .; j_call: TRBJ1-5; cdr3_aa: CASSYSFGENQPQHF; cdr3_nt: TGTGCCAGCAGTTACTCGTTCGGGGAAAATCAGCCCCAGCATTTT
cdr3_length: 18; d_call: .; v_call: TRBV2; clone_size: few; j_call: TRBJ1-2; cdr3_aa: CASSEALIIRGDNYGYTF; cdr3_nt: TGTGCCAGCAGTGAAGCGCTTATAATCAGGGGCGATAACTATGGCTACACCTTC
cdr3_length: 13; d_call: .; v_call: TRBV6-6; clone_size: few; j_call: TRBJ1-5; cdr3_aa: CASNVRAGEPQHF; cdr3_nt: TGTGCCAGCAACGTGAGGGCCGGGGAGCCCCAGCATTTT
cdr3_length: 14; d_call: .; v_call: TRBV30; clone_size: few; j_call: TRBJ1-5; cdr3_aa: CAWSVSTANQPQHF; cdr3_nt: TGTGCCTGGAGTGTTTCGACAGCAAATCAGCCCCAGCATTTT
cdr3_length: 13; d_call: TRBD1; v_call: TRBV18; clone_size: .; j_call: TRBJ1-1; cdr3_aa: CASSTGQGTEAFF; cdr3_nt: TGTGCCAGCTCAACCGGACAGGGCACTGAAGCTTTCTTT
cdr3_length: 15; d_call: .; v_call: TRBV6-5; clone_size: few; j_call: TRBJ2-1; cdr3_aa: CASSGGYSTGNEQFF; cdr3_nt: TGTGCCAGCAGCGGGGGGTACAGTACAGGGAATGAGCAGTTCTTC